This T cell receptor beta chain was observed in a study of shared T cell receptors in the human thymus. V lost 0 bases and J 2 bases, leaving 18 bases between the germline ends. This CDR3 is built from 18 residues. Germline-derived CDR1 and CDR2 are PRHDT and FYEKMQ (reference sequence). Clones were read by immunoSEQ multiplex PCR, and TCRdb kept only the in-frame ones, dropping some. The table has hundreds of thousands of clones, roughly 90% seen once. These data were likewise used in another study, on human thymus T cells.

Sequencing input: thymocytes. J is TRBJ2-3 and V is TRBV13; D might be TRBD2 (6 bases). This receptor was obtained from a boy younger than two with a congenital heart defect. The CDR3, as DNA: TGTGCCAGCAGCTTAGGCCTAGTTCAGGAGGGCGACACAGATACGCAGTATTTT. Amino acid sequence: CASSLGLVQEGDTDTQYF.